This record looks at one T cell receptor (beta chain) sequence and its context. The source of the sample is a study of technical replicates of blood from several donors. The CDR3 loop spans 15 amino acids. V was clipped by 2 bases and J by 4 bases; unmatched bases: 6. Germline V gives CDR1 SGDLS, CDR2 YYNGEE. Data came from immunoSEQ multiplex PCR; TCRdb stores just in-frame clones and leaves some out. The sample shows more than 70,000 clones, 90% to 95% of them seen only once. The TCR sequence derives from a human donor in good health. The genes are TRBV9 and TRBJ2-1; 7 bases agree with TRBD2. Source material: T cells isolated from PBMCs. The CDR3 spells CASSVSGELYNEQFF. DNA for the CDR3: TGTGCCAGCAGCGTCAGCGGGGAGCTGTACAATGAGCAGTTCTTC. The full variable domain, its missing parts supplied by reference TRBV9 and TRBJ2-1, is DSGVTQTPKHLITATGQRVTLRCSPRSGDLSVYWYQQSLDQGLQFLIQYYNGEERAKGNILERFSAQQFPDLHSELNLSSLELGDSALYFCASSVSGELYNEQFFGPGTRLTVL.